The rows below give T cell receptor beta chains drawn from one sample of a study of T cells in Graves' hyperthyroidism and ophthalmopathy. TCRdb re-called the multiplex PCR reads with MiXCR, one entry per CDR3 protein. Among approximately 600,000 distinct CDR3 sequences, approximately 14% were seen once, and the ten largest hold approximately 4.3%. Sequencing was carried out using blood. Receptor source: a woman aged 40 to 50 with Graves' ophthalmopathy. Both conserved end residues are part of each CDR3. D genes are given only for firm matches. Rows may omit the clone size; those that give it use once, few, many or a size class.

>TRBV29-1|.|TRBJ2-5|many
CSVETVGETQYF
TGCAGCGTTGAAACGGTGGGAGAGACCCAGTACTTC
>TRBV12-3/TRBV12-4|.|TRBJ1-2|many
CASSSSWGGLNYGYTF
TGTGCCAGCAGTTCCTCCTGGGGGGGACTCAACTATGGCTACACCTTC
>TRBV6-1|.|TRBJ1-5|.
CASSGAHFYSNQPQHF
TGTGCCAGCAGTGGAGCCCACTTTTATAGCAATCAGCCCCAGCATTTT
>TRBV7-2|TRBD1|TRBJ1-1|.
CASSLVPNRGSEAFF
TGTGCCAGCAGCTTAGTCCCGAACAGGGGCTCTGAAGCTTTCTTT
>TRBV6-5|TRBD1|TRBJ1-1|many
CASSYPGTENTEAFF
TGTGCCAGCAGTTACCCAGGGACAGAGAACACTGAAGCTTTCTTT
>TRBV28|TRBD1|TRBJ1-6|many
CASSSTKRGQLYNSPLHF
TGTGCCAGCAGTTCTACTAAGAGGGGACAGCTCTATAATTCACCCCTCCACTTT
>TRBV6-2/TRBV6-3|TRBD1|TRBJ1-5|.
CASSPNRQGRNQPQHF
TGTGCCAGCAGCCCCAACCGACAGGGGCGGAATCAGCCCCAGCATTTT
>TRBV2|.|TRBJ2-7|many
CASSEGPLANEQYF
TGTGCCAGCAGTGAAGGCCCACTAGCTAACGAGCAGTACTTC
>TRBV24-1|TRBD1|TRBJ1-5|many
CATSDGTGLGDQPQHF
TGTGCCACCAGTGATGGGACAGGGTTAGGCGATCAGCCCCAGCATTTT
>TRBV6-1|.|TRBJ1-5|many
CASSGILEGHQPQHF
TGTGCCAGCAGTGGCATTCTTGAGGGCCATCAGCCCCAGCATTTT
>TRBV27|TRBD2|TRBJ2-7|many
CASSFITGGSSYEQYF
TGTGCCAGCAGTTTTATTACGGGAGGGAGCTCCTACGAGCAGTACTTC